The source of this TCR beta chain is a study of blood T cell repertoires in COVID-19. Study background: T cells, B-cell-depleted T cells, or PBMCs supplied cDNA or gDNA.

TCRdb's table, derived via immunoSEQ multiplex PCR, lists solely in-frame clones and lacks some. Of about 130,000 clones detected, around nine tenths appear once; the ten largest clones hold roughly a sixth. Trimming pared 4 bases from V and 1 base from J, leaving 11 bases between. CDR3 length: 15 amino acids. Germline CDR1 is LGHDT and CDR2 is YNNKEL (reference sequence). Source material: peripheral blood. This receptor was identified in a man between 45 and 60 years old with active or convalescent COVID-19. The chain has TRBV3-1 (or the pseudogene TRBV3-2) and TRBJ1-3, with no clear D. CDR3 residues: CASSRIGGSGNTIYF. In nucleotides, the CDR3 is TGTGCCAGCAGCCGGATTGGAGGGTCTGGAAACACCATATATTTT.